Below are 29 T cell receptor beta chains sequenced from a single sample in a study of T cell changes during pregnancy in multiple sclerosis. The protocol was immunoSEQ multiplex PCR, while the TCRdb copy is restricted to in-frame clones and leaves out a portion. Here the sample spans 50,000 to 60,000 clones, roughly 91% being singletons. The source was CD4+ T cells from peripheral blood mononuclear cells, collected in the second trimester of pregnancy. The receptors were gathered from a female donor with multiple sclerosis, enrolled in a pregnancy study.

As for this clone: A junction end diverges from the germline sequence, so it may reflect a read error. This sequence joins TRBV27 and TRBJ2-7; possible D gene TRBD1, 6 bases. There are 15 residues in the CDR3. Germline V gene data show CDR1 as MNHEY and CDR2 as SMNVEV (reference sequence). The CDR3 here is CASRGTQGHTYGQYF. The CDR3 region has the DNA TGTGCCAGCAGAGGTACACAGGGTCACACTTACGGGCAGTACTTC.

This clone showed up just once. The V call is TRBV12-5, the J call TRBJ2-2; tentative D call: TRBD2 (5 bases). V lost 2 bases, J lost 2 bases, and 15 bases lay in between. The CDR3 consists of 17 residues. CDR1 is LGHNT, CDR2 FRNRAP, per germline. The CDR3 protein is CASGLWSSLSNTGELFF. The CDR3 DNA reads TGTGCTAGTGGTTTGTGGTCTAGCCTATCTAACACCGGGGAGCTGTTTTTT.

The chain has TRBV28 and TRBJ2-1, with a weak D call TRBD2 (5 bases). CDR3 size: 11 residues. V was shortened by 6 bases and J by 10 bases, with 10 bases between the two germline ends. Germline V CDR1 and CDR2: MDHEN, SYDVKM. CDR3 amino acids: CASSGVEEQFF. CDR3 sequence (DNA): TGTGCCAGCAGCGGGGTGGAAGAGCAGTTCTTC.

The chain joins TRBV7-8 to TRBJ1-1; the match to TRBD1 covers 12 bases. The V segment lost 2 bases and the J segment 1 base; nucleotides outside the gene matches: 8. Germline loops: CDR1 SGHVS, CDR2 FQNEAQ. The CDR3 loop spans 18 amino acids. CDR3 loop: CASSLPRDRGRGNTEAFF. CDR3 DNA sequence: TGTGCCAGCAGCTTACCCAGGGACAGGGGGCGTGGGAACACTGAAGCTTTCTTT.

V gene TRBV30 combines with J gene TRBJ1-1; no reliable D call. Trimming removed 1 base from V and 6 bases from J, with 6 bases in between. Germline loops: CDR1 GTSNPN, CDR2 SVGIG (reference sequence). The CDR3 sequence is 11 residues long. Written as DNA, the CDR3 is TGTGCCTGGAGTGGGCAGTCTGAAGCTTTCTTT. It specifies CAWSGQSEAFF. The full variable domain, completed using reference TRBV30 and TRBJ1-1, is SQTIHQWPATLVQPVGSPLSLECTVEGTSNPNLYWYRQAAGRGLQLLFYSVGIGQISSEVPQNLSASRPQDRQFILSSKKLLLSDSGFYLCAWSGQSEAFFGQGTRLTVV.

The V and J genes are TRBV4-1 and TRBJ2-3, with D possibly being TRBD1 (5 bases). CDR1 and CDR2 from the germline V gene are MGHRA and YSYEKL. The CDR3 extends over 14 amino acids. Trimming cost V 4 bases and J 3 bases, with 11 bases left between them. CDR3 bases: TGCGCCAGCAGCCGGGGCAGGGCAACAGATACGCAGTATTTT. Amino acid sequence: CASSRGRATDTQYF.

This rearrangement joins TRBV7-2 to TRBJ2-7, with 7 bases identical to TRBD2. CDR3 size: 15 residues. With V trimmed by 1 base and J by 4 bases, 7 bases remained unmatched. Germline V CDR1 and CDR2: SGHTA, FQGNSA. The DNA of the CDR3 is TGTGCCAGCAGCTTAGTTACCAGCGGGATATACGAGCAGTACTTC. Translating gives CASSLVTSGIYEQYF.

This clone was seen just once. The chain employs TRBV19 and TRBJ1-5, with no clear D. V was pared by 3 bases and J by 0 bases, with 9 bases between. This CDR3 is 15 amino acids long. Germline V gene sequence: CDR1 LNHDA, CDR2 SQIVND (reference sequence). CDR3 nucleotide sequence: TGTGCCAGTAGTATCCCCGGGAATAGCAATCAGCCCCAGCATTTT. This encodes CASSIPGNSNQPQHF.

This chain uses TRBV7-6 with TRBJ2-2; TRBD2 aligns across 10 bases. Germline CDR1 SGHVS, CDR2 FNYEAQ. Unmatched junction bases numbered 11, after V lost 5 bases and J lost 8 bases. This CDR3 contains 16 residues. CDR3 in DNA: TGTGCCAGCAGCCCTGGGCTAGCGGGGGTTCAAGGGGAGCTGTTTTTT. Translation gives CASSPGLAGVQGELFF.

The V gene is TRBV18, the J gene TRBJ1-1; D gene unclear. There are 14 residues in the CDR3. V lost 3 bases and J 5 bases, leaving 13 bases between the germline ends. CDR1 is KGHSH, CDR2 LQKENI, per germline. Here the CDR3 reads CASSPGDGGTEAFF. DNA for the CDR3: TGTGCCAGCTCACCGGGAGATGGAGGAACTGAAGCTTTCTTT.

The V and J genes are TRBV25-1 and TRBJ2-1, with TRBD1 as a possible D gene (5 bases). V lost 2 bases, J lost 4 bases, and 12 bases lay in between. The CDR3 loop spans 15 amino acids. Looked up from germline, CDR1 is MGHDK and CDR2 is SYGVNS. The CDR3 sequence: CASSEGGQGYNEQFF. The CDR3 bases are TGTGCCAGCAGTGAAGGTGGTCAGGGTTACAATGAGCAGTTCTTC.

The chain recombines TRBV30 with TRBJ1-1; D unclear. Germline V gives CDR1 GTSNPN, CDR2 SVGIG (reference sequence). The CDR3 consists of 11 residues. Trimming left V 1 base short and J 7 bases short, with 7 bases between. CDR3 protein: CAWSEHREAFF. CDR3 in DNA: TGTGCCTGGAGTGAGCACCGTGAAGCTTTCTTT.

This sequence joins TRBV5-1 and TRBJ2-7; maybe TRBD2 (5 bases). In germline, CDR1 is SGHRS, CDR2 YFSETQ. The CDR3 sequence is 15 residues long. The V gene lost 0 bases and the J gene lost 6 bases, with 16 bases spanning the gap. The CDR3 protein is CASSLDAGRPSEQYF. The DNA for the CDR3 is TGCGCCAGCAGCTTGGATGCGGGTAGACCGAGCGAGCAGTACTTC.

This rearrangement joins TRBV19 to TRBJ2-7, with D possibly matching TRBD2 (5 bases). The CDR3 length is 14 residues. The germline CDR1 and CDR2 sequences are LNHDA and SQIVND (reference sequence). V was pared by 3 bases and J by 2 bases, with 11 bases between. The CDR3 nucleotides are TGTGCCAGTAGTATGTGGAGCGGAACCTACGAGCAGTACTTC. Residues: CASSMWSGTYEQYF.

The chain carries TRBV19 and TRBJ2-3, with TRBD1 matching 8 bases. This CDR3 spans 15 amino acids. The junction had 4 bases not matched to a gene; V was cut back by 5 bases and J by 0 bases. Germline-derived CDR1 and CDR2 are LNHDA and SQIVND (reference sequence). CDR3 sequence: CASSGQGQSTDTQYF. Here the CDR3 DNA reads TGTGCCAGTAGTGGACAGGGCCAAAGCACAGATACGCAGTATTTT. Complete variable domain (other parts from reference TRBV19 and TRBJ2-3): DGGITQSPKYLFRKEGQNVTLSCEQNLNHDAMYWYRQDPGQGLRLIYYSQIVNDFQKGDIAEGYSVSREKKESFPLTVTSAQKNPTAFYLCASSGQGQSTDTQYFGPGTRLTVL.

The CDR3 sequence: CAWSYRDDTGELFF. The CDR3 DNA reads TGTGCCTGGAGTTACAGGGACGACACCGGGGAGCTGTTTTTT. The V call is TRBV30, the J call TRBJ2-2; a weak D match, TRBD1 (6 bases). V was clipped by 2 bases and J by 3 bases, with 10 bases between them. Germline V gene sequence: CDR1 GTSNPN, CDR2 SVGIG (reference sequence). The CDR3 runs 14 residues.

The chain uses TRBV9 and TRBJ1-2, with 7 positions matching TRBD1. Trimming cost V 4 bases and J 5 bases; bases outside gene matches: 11. CDR3 length equals 15 residues. Germline-derived CDR1 and CDR2 are SGDLS and YYNGEE. The CDR3 coding sequence is TGTGCCAGCAGCCCAAGACAGGGAAGGTGGTATGGCTACACCTTC. Protein product: CASSPRQGRWYGYTF.

The chain uses TRBV5-4 and TRBJ2-1; 7 bases fit TRBD1. The CDR3 loop spans 15 amino acids. CDR1 and CDR2 from the germline V gene are SGHNT and YYREEE (reference sequence). With 4 bases clipped from V and 5 bases from J, the junction kept 9 bases outside the gene matches. The CDR3 region is CASSNGRDSHNEQFF. DNA for the CDR3: TGTGCCAGCAGCAACGGACGGGACAGCCACAATGAGCAGTTCTTC.

The rearrangement joins TRBV5-4 to TRBJ2-5; 7 nucleotides match TRBD1. The J segment lost 5 bases and the V segment lost 4 bases, leaving 8 bases of the junction unmatched. Germline CDR1 and CDR2: SGHNT and YYREEE (reference sequence). The CDR3 sequence is 14 residues long. CDR3 DNA sequence: TGTGCCAGCAGCCTCCGGGACAGCCGCGAGACCCAGTACTTC. It encodes CASSLRDSRETQYF.

The chain joins TRBV4-1 to TRBJ2-3; 7 positions agree with TRBD2. CDR1 is MGHRA and CDR2 is YSYEKL in the germline V gene. The CDR3 is 14 amino acids. With V trimmed by 6 bases and J by 3 bases, 6 bases remained unmatched. The CDR3 region is CASRWSGGTDTQYF. The CDR3 DNA reads as TGCGCCAGCAGATGGTCGGGGGGAACAGATACGCAGTATTTT.

The rearrangement links TRBV18 to TRBJ2-5; a possible D gene is TRBD1 (6 bases). The CDR3 is made up of 16 amino acids. Trimming took off 5 bases at V and 2 bases at J, with 18 bases between the two ends. Germline loops: CDR1 KGHSH, CDR2 LQKENI. CDR3 bases: TGTGCCAGCTCATCATACAGGGCGGGTGGGCAAGAGACCCAGTACTTC. This codes for CASSSYRAGGQETQYF.

V and J are TRBV6-5 and TRBJ2-1, with 9 bases identical to TRBD2. Trimming took 7 bases from V and 2 from J; bases not matched to a gene: 6. The V gene's germline CDR1 is MNHEY and CDR2 SVGAGI. The length of the CDR3 is 15 residues. The DNA of the CDR3 is TGTGCCAGCAAAAAGGGCGGGGGGGCCTACAATGAGCAGTTCTTC. This codes for CASKKGGGAYNEQFF.

The genes are TRBV7-8 and TRBJ2-1; 7 nucleotides align to TRBD2. Germline V CDR1 and CDR2: SGHVS, FQNEAQ. V lost 5 bases to trimming and J lost 3 bases; unmatched junction nucleotides: 10. The CDR3 covers 16 residues. The CDR3 region is CASSAKRGWDYNEQFF. The CDR3 DNA reads as TGTGCCAGCAGCGCCAAGCGGGGATGGGACTACAATGAGCAGTTCTTC.

The chain employs TRBV25-1 and TRBJ2-1; D might be TRBD1 (5 bases). The CDR3 consists of 13 residues. Trimming left V 7 bases short and J 5 bases short, with 12 bases between. Germline V gene sequence: CDR1 MGHDK, CDR2 SYGVNS. DNA of the CDR3: TGTGCCAGCATGAGACAGTCTCACAATGAGCAGTTCTTC. It translates to CASMRQSHNEQFF.

V is TRBV15 and J is TRBJ1-2, with D unclear. Germline V CDR1 and CDR2: LNHNV, YYDKDF (reference sequence). Trimming removed 5 bases at V and 1 base at J, with 14 bases between. This CDR3 contains 15 residues. CDR3 sequence: CATSPNPKNNYGYTF. Here the CDR3 DNA reads TGTGCCACCAGCCCAAACCCTAAAAATAACTATGGCTACACCTTC.

The chain joins TRBV14 to TRBJ1-1; D is unclear. Per germline, CDR1 SGHDN and CDR2 FVKESK. This CDR3 comprises 11 residues. Deletions cut 2 bases from V and 8 bases from J, with 6 bases between. Here the CDR3 reads CASSQTREAFF. The CDR3 bases are TGTGCCAGCAGCCAAACCAGAGAAGCTTTCTTT.

The chain is built from TRBV15 and TRBJ2-5; 8 nucleotides agree with TRBD1. CDR1 and CDR2 from the germline V gene are LNHNV and YYDKDF (reference sequence). The CDR3 runs 15 residues. V trimming: 1 base; J trimming: 5 bases; junction bases outside the gene matches: 6. CDR3 sequence: CATSRVGQAVETQYF. CDR3 DNA: TGTGCCACCAGCAGAGTGGGACAGGCTGTGGAGACCCAGTACTTC.

The chain combines TRBV23-1 with TRBJ1-1; TRBD1 matches at 10 bases. TRBV23-1 is reported as an ORF; its role is uncertain. The CDR3 has 16 residues. V shed 2 bases and J 10 bases; nucleotides not matched to a gene: 13. Here the CDR3 DNA reads TGCGCCAGCAGTCAAATCCGGGACAGGGGTCGTGTGTTAGCTTTCTTT. This sequence encodes CASSQIRDRGRVLAFF.

This chain links TRBV5-8 with TRBJ1-6, with 8 bases matching TRBD1. The CDR3 is made up of 14 amino acids. From germline, CDR1 is SGHTS and CDR2 YDEGEE. J was trimmed by 7 bases and V by 4 bases; bases with no gene match: 4. The CDR3 nucleotides are TGTGCCAGCAGCCTAACAGGGGGGAATTCACCCCTCCACTTT. It specifies CASSLTGGNSPLHF.